Below are 19 T cell receptor beta chains sequenced from a single sample in a study of shared clonotypes between healthy human individuals. The method was immunoSEQ multiplex PCR; TCRdb's version includes in-frame clones alone and lacks a portion of them. The sample lists about 2.4 million clones; approximately 90% were seen once. The specimen was naive CD4+ T cells sorted from blood. The subset is: CD45RA+ positively selected. The receptors were sampled from a young man in good health.

This clone was counted a single time. The rearrangement links TRBV29-1 to TRBJ2-1, with unresolved D. The CDR3 has 13 residues. Germline loops: CDR1 SQVTM, CDR2 ANQGSEA. V lost 5 bases and J lost 9, with 17 bases in between. The CDR3 loop is CSVLNKLAFEQFF. The CDR3 DNA is TGCAGCGTTCTCAACAAGTTAGCTTTTGAGCAGTTCTTC.

V is TRBV5-6 and J is TRBJ2-7, with 9 bases fitting TRBD1. V was pared by 0 bases and J by 2 bases, with 9 bases of the junction left unmatched. Germline lookup yields CDR1 SGHDT and CDR2 YYEEEE. The CDR3 spans 17 residues. The CDR3 DNA follows: TGTGCCAGCAGCTTGGTGGGTCTGGGACAGGGAGCCTACGAGCAGTACTTC. Protein sequence: CASSLVGLGQGAYEQYF. Complete variable domain (other parts from reference TRBV5-6 and TRBJ2-7): DAGVTQSPTHLIKTRGQQVTLRCSPKSGHDTVSWYQQALGQGPQFIFQYYEEEERQRGNFPDRFSGHQFPNYSSELNVNALLLGDSALYLCASSLVGLGQGAYEQYFGPGTRLTVT.

The chain recombines TRBV16 with TRBJ2-3, with a tentative D call TRBD2 (6 bases). The CDR3 is made up of 17 amino acids. Trimming pared 0 bases from V and 0 bases from J, leaving 13 bases between. Germline CDR1 KGHSY, CDR2 FQNENV. CDR3 amino acids: CASSQSRTTSSTDTQYF. The DNA for the CDR3 is TGTGCCAGCAGCCAATCGAGGACTACTTCTAGCACAGATACGCAGTATTTT.

As DNA, the CDR3 is TGTGCCAGCAGGGTCAAGGCAGCATTTAACTATGGCTACACCTTC. The encoded protein is CASRVKAAFNYGYTF. The chain joins TRBV27 to TRBJ1-2; D is ambiguous. The germline gives CDR1 MNHEY, CDR2 SMNVEV (reference sequence). This CDR3 is built from 15 residues. Trimming removed 6 bases from V and 1 base from J, with 15 bases in between.

The CDR3 is CASKYSGTSGEQYF. As DNA, the CDR3 is TGTGCCAGCAAGTACTCCGGGACGTCTGGGGAGCAGTACTTC. This chain connects TRBV19 to TRBJ2-7, with D tentatively TRBD1 or TRBD2 (5 bases each). The CDR3 is made up of 14 amino acids. Looked up from germline, CDR1 is LNHDA and CDR2 is SQIVND (reference sequence). Trimming pared 9 bases from V and 7 bases from J, leaving 22 bases between.

The chain couples TRBV7-2 to TRBJ2-7, with 8 bases identical to TRBD1. After removal of 2 bases from V and 6 bases from J, the junction contained 6 bases not matched to a gene. Germline V gene sequence: CDR1 SGHTA, CDR2 FQGNSA. There are 14 residues in the CDR3. The CDR3 sequence: CASSLPVRGPEQYF. CDR3 in DNA: TGTGCCAGCAGCTTACCGGTCAGGGGGCCCGAGCAGTACTTC.

A few counts support this clone. The chain recombines TRBV4-1 with TRBJ1-6; 8 nucleotides agree with TRBD1. Germline CDR1 reads MGHRA; CDR2 reads YSYEKL. V was pared by 2 bases and J by 9 bases, with 6 bases of the junction left unmatched. CDR3 length: 15 residues. The CDR3 reads CASSQPDRGSSPLHF. The CDR3 DNA is TGCGCCAGCAGCCAACCTGACAGGGGAAGTTCACCCCTCCACTTT.

The rearrangement joins TRBV19 to TRBJ2-7, with D tentatively TRBD1 (5 bases). CDR1 LNHDA and CDR2 SQIVND come from the germline V gene (reference sequence). The CDR3 is 15 amino acids. The ends were cut back, 0 bases at V and 2 bases at J, with 11 bases in the middle. The CDR3 DNA reads TGTGCCAGTAGTATAGATCTTGACAGCCCCTACGAGCAGTACTTC. Protein: CASSIDLDSPYEQYF.

The chain carries TRBV6-6 and TRBJ1-1; D unresolved. The germline gives CDR1 MNHNY, CDR2 SVGAGI (reference sequence). The V end lost 7 bases, the J end lost 3 bases, and 15 bases lay between the germline ends. This CDR3 spans 14 amino acids. The CDR3 region is CASTTQRADTEAFF. CDR3 DNA: TGTGCCAGCACCACTCAGCGGGCGGACACTGAAGCTTTCTTT.

This rearrangement joins TRBV28 to TRBJ2-5; 7 nucleotides line up with TRBD1. Germline loops: CDR1 MDHEN, CDR2 SYDVKM. CDR3 size: 12 residues. The V gene end was trimmed by 7 bases and the J gene end by 4 bases; junction bases not matched to a gene: 3. For the CDR3, the DNA is TGTGCCAGCAACAGGGGAATAGAGACCCAGTACTTC. Protein sequence: CASNRGIETQYF. The variable domain in full, completed from reference TRBV28 and TRBJ2-5, reads DVKVTQSSRYLVKRTGEKVFLECVQDMDHENMFWYRQDPGLGLRLIYFSYDVKMKEKGDIPEGYSVSREKKERFSLILESASTNQTSMYLCASNRGIETQYFGPGTRLLVL.

V and J are TRBV5-1 and TRBJ2-1, with 7 bases identical to TRBD1. This CDR3 is 15 amino acids long. Germline CDR1 SGHRS, CDR2 YFSETQ. V lost 4 bases and J lost 7; bases outside the gene matches: 11. The CDR3: CASSRSGTVPNEQFF. The CDR3 nucleotides are TGCGCCAGCAGCAGATCCGGGACAGTTCCAAATGAGCAGTTCTTC.

This sequence joins TRBV5-1 and TRBJ1-3; weak D call: TRBD1 (5 bases). The CDR3 totals 16 residues. CDR1 is SGHRS and CDR2 is YFSETQ in the germline V gene. V was trimmed by 2 bases and J by 7 bases, leaving 19 bases between them. CDR3 nucleotides: TGCGCCAGCAGCTTAGCGGTGGGGCTCTGGGGGAACACCATATATTTT. This gives the protein CASSLAVGLWGNTIYF. Combining the CDR3 with reference TRBV5-1 and TRBJ1-3 gives the whole variable domain KAGVTQTPRYLIKTRGQQVTLSCSPISGHRSVSWYQQTPGQGLQFLFEYFSETQRNKGNFPGRFSGRQFSNSRSEMNVSTLELGDSALYLCASSLAVGLWGNTIYFGEGSWLTVV.

The chain recombines TRBV2 with TRBJ1-6; D is perhaps TRBD1 (6 bases). Trimming took 6 bases from V and 12 from J, leaving 18 bases between them. The CDR3 loop spans 14 amino acids. From germline, CDR1 is SNHLY and CDR2 FYNNEI. The chain's CDR3 is CASSPGAGEEPLHF. DNA for the CDR3: TGTGCCAGCAGCCCGGGGGCCGGCGAGGAACCCCTCCACTTT.

This clone appeared a single time. The chain employs TRBV30 and TRBJ1-5; D uncertain. The germline V and J ends were trimmed by 5 bases and 0 bases, with 8 bases remaining between them. CDR1 is GTSNPN and CDR2 is SVGIG in the germline V gene (reference sequence). The CDR3 has 13 amino acids. The CDR3 here is CAWGRFSNQPQHF. The DNA for the CDR3 is TGTGCCTGGGGACGGTTTAGCAATCAGCCCCAGCATTTT.

The V and J genes are TRBV5-1 and TRBJ2-1; 11 bases are shared with TRBD2. Germline V gene data show CDR1 as SGHRS and CDR2 as YFSETQ. The CDR3 loop spans 17 amino acids. Trimming cost V 0 bases and J 9 bases; bases outside gene matches: 11. The CDR3 nucleotides are TGCGCCAGCAGCTTGGTTCCCCCTGGACTAGCGGGCTCTGAGCAGTTCTTC. It yields the protein CASSLVPPGLAGSEQFF.

The chain has TRBV10-3 and TRBJ1-1; perhaps TRBD1 as D (6 bases). The length of the CDR3 is 14 residues. The germline V gene encodes CDR1 ENHRY and CDR2 SYGVKD. V gave up 6 bases and J gave up 0 bases, with 11 bases separating them. The CDR3: CAISRQEMNTEAFF. CDR3 sequence (DNA): TGTGCCATCAGCCGACAGGAGATGAACACTGAAGCTTTCTTT.

This chain uses TRBV5-5 with TRBJ2-5; TRBD2 agrees at 8 bases. This CDR3 has 15 amino acids. The germline V gene encodes CDR1 SGHKS and CDR2 YYEKEE (reference sequence). J was trimmed by 4 bases and V by 2 bases; bases with no gene match: 7. This CDR3 reads CASSLSGRRSETQYF. The CDR3 DNA reads TGTGCCAGCAGCTTAAGCGGGAGACGTTCAGAGACCCAGTACTTC.

This chain joins TRBV5-1 and TRBJ1-4; D might be TRBD1 (5 bases). V lost 0 bases and J lost 7, with 13 bases in between. The CDR3 consists of 15 residues. Germline-derived CDR1 and CDR2 are SGHRS and YFSETQ. The CDR3 nucleotides are TGCGCCAGCAGCTTGGAAGGCGCCCAGGGTGAAAAACTGTTTTTT. Amino acids: CASSLEGAQGEKLFF.

This chain connects TRBV5-4 to TRBJ2-7, with D tentatively TRBD1 (5 bases). Germline assignment: CDR1 SGHNT and CDR2 YYREEE (reference sequence). V was shortened by 0 bases and J by 2 bases, with 12 bases between the two germline ends. The CDR3 is 15 residues long. As DNA, the CDR3 is TGTGCCAGCAGCTTGGAGCAGGGTAGTGCCTACGAGCAGTACTTC. This encodes CASSLEQGSAYEQYF.